Below, 9 T cell receptor beta chains from the same sample are listed, as sequenced in a study of control samples from healthy donors and cancer patients. TCRdb's table, derived via immunoSEQ multiplex PCR, lists solely in-frame clones and lacks some. Of about 220,000 clones in the sample, about 95% are singletons; the top ten hold approximately 1.4%. The source material was blood. The receptor source for this set is a man aged 45-60 years in good health.

The chain is built from TRBV6-4 and TRBJ1-5; the D is unclear. The CDR3 covers 13 residues. Trimming took 2 bases from V and 4 from J, leaving 6 bases between them. The germline gives CDR1 MRHNA, CDR2 SNTAGT. As DNA, the CDR3 is TGTGCCAGCAGTGACGAGGGTAATCAGCCCCAGCATTTT. It codes for CASSDEGNQPQHF.

This clone appeared once. The V gene is TRBV7-3, the J gene TRBJ2-3; D gene ambiguous. The V and J ends lost 2 bases and 3 bases respectively, with 6 bases between them. CDR3 size: 13 residues. Germline V gene sequence: CDR1 SGHTA, CDR2 FQGTGA. The DNA for the CDR3 is TGTGCCAGCAGCTTAGAGCAAACAGATACGCAGTATTTT. This codes for CASSLEQTDTQYF. Full variable domain (missing parts from reference TRBV7-3 and TRBJ2-3): GAGVSQTPSNKVTEKGKYVELRCDPISGHTALYWYRQSLGQGPEFLIYFQGTGAADDSGLPNDRFFAVRPEGSVSTLKIQRTERGDSAVYLCASSLEQTDTQYFGPGTRLTVL.

J is TRBJ2-5 and V is TRBV5-6, with 11 bases that match TRBD2. After removal of 0 bases from V and 1 base from J, the junction contained 5 bases not matched to a gene. Germline CDR1 SGHDT, CDR2 YYEEEE. This CDR3 is built from 17 residues. The CDR3 nucleotides are TGTGCCAGCAGCTTGGTGGGTAGCGGGGGGGCCCAAGAGACCCAGTACTTC. It codes for CASSLVGSGGAQETQYF.

J is TRBJ1-2 and V is TRBV5-1, with D perhaps matching TRBD1 (5 bases). The V gene's germline CDR1 is SGHRS and CDR2 YFSETQ. The CDR3 runs to 14 residues. Trimming left V 0 bases short and J 7 bases short, with 13 bases between. The CDR3 is CASSLVGDVGGYTF. In nucleotides, the CDR3 is TGCGCCAGCAGCTTGGTGGGGGACGTCGGTGGCTACACCTTC.

In this sample, this clone turned up once. The chain combines TRBV18 with TRBJ2-7; 9 nucleotides match TRBD1. CDR1 and CDR2 (germline): KGHSH, LQKENI. This CDR3 has 13 amino acids. V shed 3 bases, J shed 6 bases, and the junction held 3 bases outside the gene matches. The CDR3 loop reads CASSPMTGGEQYV. Here the CDR3 DNA reads TGTGCCAGCTCACCTATGACAGGGGGCGAGCAGTACGTC.

Written as DNA, the CDR3 is TGTGCCAGCATAAGGGAACAGGGGATGGGCTACACCTTC. Its protein is CASIREQGMGYTF. This chain joins TRBV2 and TRBJ1-2, with 7 nucleotides matching TRBD1. This CDR3 region has 13 residues. V lost 7 bases and J lost 8; bases outside the gene matches: 10. Germline values: CDR1 SNHLY, CDR2 FYNNEI.

The chain carries TRBV28 and TRBJ1-1; tentative D call: TRBD1 (6 bases). The V gene lost 10 bases and the J gene lost 11 bases, with 14 bases spanning the gap. This CDR3 has 10 amino acids. Per the germline V gene, CDR1 is MDHEN and CDR2 is SYDVKM. The CDR3 DNA sequence: TGTGCCACTCTGGCGGGGGCCGCTTTCTTT. This gives the protein CATLAGAAFF.

In its sample, this clone was seen once. Distinct nucleotide sequences in the sample also encode this CDR3. This chain's CDR3 is CASSLDRVNTGELFF. In nucleotides, the CDR3 is TGCGCCAGCAGCCTCGACAGAGTGAACACCGGGGAGCTGTTTTTT. The chain is built from TRBV5-1 and TRBJ2-2; tentatively, D is TRBD1 (5 bases). V was cut by 4 bases and J by 1 base, with 11 bases left in between. The CDR3 consists of 15 residues. The germline gives CDR1 SGHRS, CDR2 YFSETQ.

This clone was picked up one time. The chain uses TRBV6-5 and TRBJ1-4; a possible D gene is TRBD1 (5 bases). Germline assignment: CDR1 MNHEY and CDR2 SVGAGI. V lost 5 bases, J lost 4 bases, and 11 bases lay in between. The CDR3 loop spans 14 amino acids. In nucleotides, the CDR3 is TGTGCCAGCAGTAAACTGGGGGGTAATGAAAAACTGTTTTTT. Amino acids: CASSKLGGNEKLFF.